This T cell receptor (beta chain) is from a study of blood T cell repertoires in COVID-19. The protocol was immunoSEQ multiplex PCR, while the TCRdb copy is restricted to in-frame clones and leaves out a portion. The sample holds 430,000 or so clones, 80% to 90% seen once. Per germline, CDR1 KGHDR and CDR2 SFDVKD. V shed 4 bases, J shed 4 bases, and the junction held 10 bases outside the gene matches. The CDR3 consists of 17 residues. The TCR originated in a man in his late teens or twenties with COVID-19, enrolled during active disease. The chain recombines TRBV24-1 with TRBJ2-4, with 9 bases identical to TRBD1. Sequencing was done on a sample of peripheral blood. The CDR3 DNA reads as TGTGCCACCAGTGACATGGGACAGGGAGGGACGAAAAACATTCAGTACTTC. It specifies CATSDMGQGGTKNIQYF.